This entry lists 27 T cell receptor beta chains sequenced from one sample in a study of cytomegalovirus exposure and HLA in healthy donors. Only in-frame clones appear in the TCRdb table, and some are missing; sequencing was by immunoSEQ multiplex PCR. The sample has more than 95,000 clones, roughly nine tenths seen once; the top ten hold roughly 2%. Sequencing was done on a sample of PBMCs. The receptors were gathered from a woman in her late teens or twenties in good health and CMV-seronegative.

The chain joins TRBV7-9 to TRBJ2-1; 7 nucleotides match TRBD2. The germline V gene has CDR1 SEHNR and CDR2 FQNEAQ (reference sequence). J gave up 7 bases and V 1 base, and 4 bases lay outside the gene matches. The CDR3 spans 14 residues. CDR3 protein: CASSLGGRGNEQFF. DNA for the CDR3: TGTGCCAGCAGCTTAGGCGGGAGAGGAAATGAGCAGTTCTTC.

The chain has TRBV6-6 and TRBJ2-7; 9 bases line up with TRBD2. Germline V gene lookup returns CDR1 MNHNY and CDR2 SVGAGI (reference sequence). This CDR3 contains 16 residues. J lost 4 bases, V lost 2 bases, and 9 bases had no gene match. The CDR3 loop is CASSYEASGNLYEQYF. The CDR3 coding sequence is TGTGCCAGCAGTTACGAGGCTAGCGGGAATCTATACGAGCAGTACTTC.

This CDR3 reads CASSRGTGVGPLNTEAFF. Here the CDR3 DNA reads TGTGCCAGCAGCCGGGGGACAGGGGTGGGCCCCTTGAACACTGAAGCTTTCTTT. This chain joins TRBV16 and TRBJ1-1; 10 nucleotides match TRBD1. Per the germline V gene, CDR1 is KGHSY and CDR2 is FQNENV. The CDR3 is made up of 18 amino acids. The ends lost 4 bases at V and 0 bases at J; junction bases unmatched: 11.

The chain employs TRBV16 and TRBJ2-1; no reliable D call. This CDR3 is built from 14 residues. Trimming stripped 1 base from V and 9 bases from J, with 13 bases between. Germline CDR1 and CDR2: KGHSY and FQNENV. The CDR3, as DNA: TGTGCCAGCAGCCAATGGTCGACTTCGGGTGAGCAGTTCTTC. Translated: CASSQWSTSGEQFF.

The rearrangement uses TRBV15 and TRBJ1-2, with 7 bases lining up with TRBD1. The CDR3 totals 17 residues. Germline CDR1 reads LNHNV; CDR2 reads YYDKDF (reference sequence). Germline trimming cut 0 bases from V and 2 bases from J; bases unmatched to any gene: 9. CDR3 loop: CATSRDGADRPNYGYTF. Written as DNA, the CDR3 is TGTGCCACCAGCAGAGATGGGGCGGACAGGCCGAACTATGGCTACACCTTC.

This chain joins TRBV5-4 and TRBJ2-2; 7 bases map to TRBD1. J gave up 0 bases and V 5 bases, and 4 bases lay outside the gene matches. The CDR3 runs 15 residues. Germline CDR1 and CDR2: SGHNT and YYREEE (reference sequence). The CDR3: CASSSQGANTGELFF. The DNA for the CDR3 is TGTGCCAGCAGTTCCCAGGGGGCGAACACCGGGGAGCTGTTTTTT. Variable domain in full (rest from reference TRBV5-4 and TRBJ2-2): ETGVTQSPTHLIKTRGQQVTLRCSSQSGHNTVSWYQQALGQGPQFIFQYYREEENGRGNFPPRFSGLQFPNYSSELNVNALELDDSALYLCASSSQGANTGELFFGEGSRLTVL.

The rearrangement uses TRBV19 and TRBJ1-1; the D is unclear. CDR1 LNHDA and CDR2 SQIVND come from the germline V gene (reference sequence). The CDR3 loop spans 15 amino acids. V was pared by 5 bases and J by 4 bases, with 17 bases between. For the CDR3, the DNA is TGTGCCAGTAGTGCACCGGGAGAAGGTCCCACTGAAGCTTTCTTT. It is translated as CASSAPGEGPTEAFF.

The chain carries TRBV7-8 and TRBJ2-3, with a weak D call TRBD1 (6 bases). Germline values: CDR1 SGHVS, CDR2 FQNEAQ. V was clipped by 6 bases and J by 5 bases, with 15 bases between them. The CDR3 has 14 amino acids. CDR3 DNA: TGTGCCAGCAGGCCCCCGCAGGGGCTAGATACGCAGTATTTT. Translation: CASRPPQGLDTQYF.

The chain combines TRBV5-1 with TRBJ2-2; D call uncertain. Germline assignment: CDR1 SGHRS and CDR2 YFSETQ. The CDR3 contains 13 residues. V was clipped by 4 bases and J by 4 bases, with 8 bases between them. CDR3 bases: TGCGCCAGCAGCCCCCTAGGCACCGGGGAGCTGTTTTTT. It encodes CASSPLGTGELFF.

The chain uses TRBV5-1 and TRBJ2-1, with 10 positions matching TRBD1. V was clipped by 2 bases and J by 7 bases; unmatched bases: 6. CDR3 size: 15 residues. The germline gives CDR1 SGHRS, CDR2 YFSETQ. CDR3 in amino acids: CASSFVPGQGNEQFF. Here the CDR3 DNA reads TGCGCCAGCAGCTTTGTCCCGGGACAGGGGAATGAGCAGTTCTTC.

Here the CDR3 DNA reads TGCGCCAGCAGCCAAAACACAGGACGAACCTACGAGCAGTACTTC. Translated, it gives CASSQNTGRTYEQYF. The V gene is TRBV4-1, the J gene TRBJ2-7, with D maybe TRBD1 (5 bases). Per the germline V gene, CDR1 is MGHRA and CDR2 is YSYEKL. Trimming took off 2 bases at V and 2 bases at J, with 13 bases between the two ends. CDR3 length equals 15 residues.

This chain uses TRBV19 with TRBJ2-7; 9 nucleotides line up with TRBD2. Per germline, CDR1 LNHDA and CDR2 SQIVND (reference sequence). V lost 3 bases and J lost 2; bases outside the gene matches: 2. CDR3 length: 14 residues. The CDR3 protein is CASSIIAGAYEQYF. CDR3 DNA sequence: TGTGCCAGTAGTATTATAGCGGGAGCCTACGAGCAGTACTTC.

V gene TRBV5-5 combines with J gene TRBJ2-2; D call uncertain. The CDR3 loop spans 18 amino acids. V was pared by 2 bases and J by 1 base, with 18 bases between. CDR1 is SGHKS and CDR2 is YYEKEE in the germline V gene (reference sequence). The chain's CDR3 is CASSFRYARLLNTGELFF. The CDR3 DNA follows: TGTGCCAGCAGCTTTCGGTATGCGAGGCTATTGAACACCGGGGAGCTGTTTTTT.

V usage is TRBV28 and J usage is TRBJ2-2; a weak D match, TRBD2 (5 bases). The CDR3 contains 15 residues. Germline CDR1 is MDHEN and CDR2 is SYDVKM. Trimming took off 8 bases at V and 5 bases at J, with 18 bases between the two ends. The CDR3 sequence is CASGPGTVGTGELFF. As DNA, the CDR3 is TGTGCCAGCGGGCCGGGAACTGTGGGGACCGGGGAGCTGTTTTTT.

This chain connects TRBV9 to TRBJ1-1; perhaps TRBD1 as D (6 bases). The CDR3 runs 12 residues. CDR1 and CDR2 (germline): SGDLS, YYNGEE. Trimming took off 4 bases at V and 6 bases at J, with 10 bases between the two ends. The CDR3 DNA is TGTGCCAGCAGCCCAAGGACAGCTGAAGCTTTCTTT. This gives the protein CASSPRTAEAFF. The entire variable domain, with the rest obtained from reference TRBV9 and TRBJ1-1, is as follows: DSGVTQTPKHLITATGQRVTLRCSPRSGDLSVYWYQQSLDQGLQFLIQYYNGEERAKGNILERFSAQQFPDLHSELNLSSLELGDSALYFCASSPRTAEAFFGQGTRLTVV.

This clone was recorded only once. The gene calls are TRBV21-1 and TRBJ2-7; TRBD2 reflects the table's D call only, with no check against the DNA. TRBV21-1 is recorded as a pseudogene. The CDR3 has 16 amino acids. CDR3 amino acids: CASSPVRAGGRYEQYF. CDR3 bases: TGTGCCAGCAGCCCCGTCCGGGCGGGAGGTAGGTACGAGCAGTACTTC.

V and J are TRBV23-1 and TRBJ2-3; weak D call: TRBD2 (7 bases). TRBV23-1 is an open reading frame whose function is uncertain. V lost 0 bases to trimming and J lost 0 bases, with 10 bases between them. The CDR3 loop spans 16 amino acids. The CDR3 here is CASSQSGGQSTDTQYF. Here the CDR3 DNA reads TGCGCCAGCAGTCAATCCGGGGGGCAGAGCACAGATACGCAGTATTTT.

The chain combines TRBV5-1 with TRBJ2-3; D perhaps matches TRBD1 (5 bases). Germline lookup yields CDR1 SGHRS and CDR2 YFSETQ. Trimming cost V 0 bases and J 2 bases, with 10 bases left between them. This CDR3 is 15 amino acids long. The DNA for the CDR3 is TGCGCCAGCAGCTTGGCTGCAGGGTCCACAGATACGCAGTATTTT. It translates to CASSLAAGSTDTQYF.

The V call is TRBV5-1, the J call TRBJ2-3, with 8 positions matching TRBD1. Looked up from germline, CDR1 is SGHRS and CDR2 is YFSETQ. CDR3 length: 16 residues. V was pared by 0 bases and J by 4 bases, with 7 bases of the junction left unmatched. DNA of the CDR3: TGCGCCAGCAGCTTGGCCAGCAGGGGGCAGGCAGATACGCAGTATTTT. Its translation: CASSLASRGQADTQYF.

J is TRBJ2-1 and V is TRBV19; D unclear. The V end lost 6 bases, the J end lost 9 bases, and 9 bases lay between the germline ends. Germline CDR1 reads LNHDA; CDR2 reads SQIVND (reference sequence). This CDR3 is built from 11 residues. CDR3 sequence reads: CASRLSVEQFF. Written as DNA, the CDR3 is TGTGCCAGTAGGCTCAGTGTTGAGCAGTTCTTC.

The chain uses TRBV7-9 and TRBJ1-1; D possibly corresponds to TRBD1 (5 bases). CDR1 is SEHNR, CDR2 FQNEAQ, per germline (reference sequence). The germline V and J ends were trimmed by 1 base and 1 base, with 13 bases remaining between them. The CDR3 runs 16 residues. The CDR3 DNA sequence: TGTGCCAGCAGCTTAGACAAAGGACACCCGAACACTGAAGCTTTCTTT. Protein: CASSLDKGHPNTEAFF.

This clone occurred once. The V gene is TRBV19, the J gene TRBJ1-1, with D tentatively TRBD1 (6 bases). The V and J ends lost 10 bases and 7 bases respectively, with 25 bases between them. The CDR3 extends over 15 amino acids. Germline CDR1 is LNHDA and CDR2 is SQIVND (reference sequence). The CDR3 DNA is TGTGCCACCTACACTATAAGTCCCAAAGGGGGTGAAGCTTTCTTT. Translating gives CATYTISPKGGEAFF.

The V gene is TRBV9, the J gene TRBJ2-3; unclear D gene. Germline V gene lookup returns CDR1 SGDLS and CDR2 YYNGEE. V was shortened by 1 base and J by 2 bases, with 8 bases between the two germline ends. CDR3 length: 14 residues. CDR3 sequence (DNA): TGTGCCAGCAGCGTATCAGGCTACACAGATACGCAGTATTTT. It is translated as CASSVSGYTDTQYF.

The CDR3 here is CAWSVGAGVGEQYF. CDR3 DNA sequence: TGTGCCTGGAGTGTGGGAGCGGGAGTGGGTGAGCAGTACTTC. The chain is built from TRBV30 and TRBJ2-7; 8 bases are a match to TRBD2. CDR1 is GTSNPN and CDR2 is SVGIG in the germline V gene (reference sequence). This CDR3 spans 14 amino acids. V was clipped by 0 bases and J by 7 bases; unmatched bases: 8.

Details on this clone: At one end the junction does not follow the germline gene, possibly because of a read error. The gene calls are TRBV7-8 and TRBJ1-3; D is unclear. The germline V gene has CDR1 SGHVS and CDR2 FQNEAQ. There are 15 residues in the CDR3. CDR3 bases: TGTGCCAGCAGTTTAGACATCAGCTCTGGAAACACCATATATTTT. Its protein is CASSLDISSGNTIYF.

The table lists this clone with a count of one. This chain links TRBV4-2 with TRBJ1-1; 7 bases align to TRBD1. J gave up 4 bases and V 4 bases, and 6 bases lay outside the gene matches. The CDR3 is 14 amino acids. CDR1 is LGHNA, CDR2 YNFKEQ, per germline. The chain's CDR3 is CASSRDREGTEAFF. In nucleotides, the CDR3 is TGTGCCAGCAGCCGTGACAGGGAAGGCACTGAAGCTTTCTTT.

This sequence joins TRBV12-5 and TRBJ1-5; a possible D gene is TRBD1 (6 bases). The V end lost 4 bases, the J end lost 0 bases, and 22 bases lay between the germline ends. CDR3 length equals 19 residues. Germline CDR1 is LGHNT and CDR2 is FRNRAP. The CDR3 here is CASGWTYGTSYYSNQPQHF. CDR3 DNA sequence: TGTGCTAGTGGTTGGACCTACGGGACATCCTATTATAGCAATCAGCCCCAGCATTTT.